This paragraph reports one TCR beta chain. What it recognizes is unknown. The CDR3 consists of 15 residues. Germline CDR1 is MDHEN and CDR2 is SYDVKM. Trimming shortened V by 6 bases and J by 4 bases, and 16 bases separated the two germline ends. The sample comes from a study of T cell responses to AZD1222 COVID-19 vaccine. Overall study findings and caveats: Baseline serology detected seropositivity in only five or six AZD1222 recipients.

This table comes from immunoSEQ multiplex PCR, and its TCRdb copy is limited to in-frame clones, with some not included. This sample carries 150,000 or so clones, with about 2.2% going to the ten biggest clones. This clonotype originated in an adult in good health. Material: peripheral blood. The chain recombines TRBV28 with TRBJ1-3, with D possibly TRBD1 on 6 matching bases. This CDR3 reads CASSEVGGPGNTIYF. For the CDR3, the DNA is TGTGCCAGCAGCGAGGTCGGGGGGCCGGGAAACACCATATATTTT.